The T cell receptor (beta chain) described here comes from a study of blood T cell repertoires in COVID-19 (dated by TCRdb to 2018 to 2020). In terms of the full investigation: Collaborator samples came from the United States, Italy and Spain and covered acute and convalescent phases of COVID-19. The material from the prospective study consisted of cDNA or gDNA derived from T cells, B-cell-depleted T cells, or PBMCs. Deeply sampled blood TCRbeta repertoires from subjects exposed to, actively infected with, or recovered from COVID-19 were included in the dataset. A freely available public database, intended as a resource for researchers studying the immune response to SARS-CoV-2, is where the repertoires were released. Samples came from the ongoing ImmuneRACE study (first 160 participants) plus 1,254 subjects from 6 global collaborators. A de-identified subject ID, COVID-19 status, age in years and sex were almost always included in the sample metadata. HLA class I and class II types, where available, came from metadata supplied by the sample provider rather than from assay-based typing. Summary of the overall study and its limitations: Clinical and demographic metadata were provided uncurated, with the amount varying by source and participant.

Via the germline V gene, CDR1 is ENHRY and CDR2 SYGVKD. The cysteine opens and the phenylalanine closes a CDR3 of 15 amino acids. CDR3 DNA only is kept here, 45 bases in frame from base 1. The V end gives up 8 bases and the J end 3 bases, leaving 8 bases in the junction not matched to a gene. For this clone: The clone's antigen remains unknown. No quality values exist for individual bases; no much larger clone is one base distant.

The collaborating institutions used their own protocols to collect whole blood in K2EDTA tubes. For TCRbeta analysis, collaborator samples were shipped as frozen whole blood, as isolated PBMCs, or as DNA extracted from either sample type. TCRbeta CDR3 regions were amplified from genomic DNA by means of the immunoSEQ Assay, a bias-controlled multiplex PCR. The original methods were these. Within the assay, amplification of reference gene primers was used to estimate how many nucleated cells each sample contained. Sequence reads were collapsed and filtered to measure the absolute abundance of every unique TCRbeta CDR3 rearrangement. For each sample, productive Simpson clonality was calculated by taking the square root of Simpson's diversity index across productive rearrangements. TCRdb provides this immuneACCESS table in a form limited to in-frame rearrangements. Some clones are lacking; in checked studies, under half of them reflect an unresolved V gene, and why the rest are absent is not known. V, J and clone size reflect that table, while D and trimming were determined from the DNA. In all, the sample holds 160,000 or so clones, and 70% to 90% of those were seen once. The ten largest clonotypes hold 1% to 1.2% of the sample.

The V and J segments used are TRBV10-3 and TRBJ2-5; a stretch of 11 junction bases matches TRBD1. This TCR was recovered from a man aged 40-49 years with acute or convalescent COVID-19. Input material: peripheral blood. In nucleotides, the sequence is TGTGCCATCGGTCCCGGGACAGGGGGTGAAGAGACCCAGTACTTC. This sequence encodes CAIGPGTGGEETQYF.